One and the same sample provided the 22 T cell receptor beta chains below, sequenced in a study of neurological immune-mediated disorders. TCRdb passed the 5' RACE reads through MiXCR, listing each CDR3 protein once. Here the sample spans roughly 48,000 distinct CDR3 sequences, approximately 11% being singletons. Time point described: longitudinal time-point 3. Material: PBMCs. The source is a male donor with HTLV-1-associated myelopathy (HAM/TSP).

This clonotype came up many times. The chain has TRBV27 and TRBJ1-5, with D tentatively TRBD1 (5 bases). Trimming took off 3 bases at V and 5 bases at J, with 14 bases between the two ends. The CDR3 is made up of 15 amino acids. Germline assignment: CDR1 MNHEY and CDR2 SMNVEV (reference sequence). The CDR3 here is CASSLGDSLYQPQHF. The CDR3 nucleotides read TGTGCCAGCAGTTTGGGAGACAGCCTCTATCAGCCCCAGCATTTT.

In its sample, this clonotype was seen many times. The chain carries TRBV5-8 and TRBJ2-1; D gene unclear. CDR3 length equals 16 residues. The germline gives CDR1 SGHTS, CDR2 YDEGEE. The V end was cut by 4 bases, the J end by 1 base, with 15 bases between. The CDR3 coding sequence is TGTGCCAGCAGCCCTTTTGTTGGGCTGTCCTACAATGAGCAGTTCTTC. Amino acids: CASSPFVGLSYNEQFF.

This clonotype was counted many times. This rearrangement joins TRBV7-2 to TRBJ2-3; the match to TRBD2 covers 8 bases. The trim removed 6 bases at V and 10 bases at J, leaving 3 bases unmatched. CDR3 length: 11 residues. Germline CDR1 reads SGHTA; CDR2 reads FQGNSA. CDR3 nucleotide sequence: TGTGCCAGCAGTCTCGGGGGGGCGCAGTATTTT. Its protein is CASSLGGAQYF.

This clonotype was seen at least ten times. The CDR3 sequence: CASSLTGSDQPQHF. The CDR3 nucleotides read TGCGCCAGCAGCTTGACAGGGTCCGATCAGCCCCAGCATTTT. This chain connects TRBV5-1 to TRBJ1-5, with D possibly being TRBD1 (6 bases). Germline V gene sequence: CDR1 SGHRS, CDR2 YFSETQ. CDR3 size: 14 residues. The germline V and J ends were trimmed by 1 base and 5 bases, with 10 bases remaining between them. The full variable domain, completed using reference TRBV5-1 and TRBJ1-5, is KAGVTQTPRYLIKTRGQQVTLSCSPISGHRSVSWYQQTPGQGLQFLFEYFSETQRNKGNFPGRFSGRQFSNSRSEMNVSTLELGDSALYLCASSLTGSDQPQHFGDGTRLSIL.

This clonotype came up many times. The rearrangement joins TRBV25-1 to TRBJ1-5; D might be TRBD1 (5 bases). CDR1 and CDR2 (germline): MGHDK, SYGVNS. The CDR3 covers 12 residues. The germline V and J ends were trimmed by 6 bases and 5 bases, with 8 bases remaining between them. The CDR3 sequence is CASRLGDQPQHF. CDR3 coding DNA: TGTGCCAGCAGATTGGGGGATCAGCCCCAGCATTTT.

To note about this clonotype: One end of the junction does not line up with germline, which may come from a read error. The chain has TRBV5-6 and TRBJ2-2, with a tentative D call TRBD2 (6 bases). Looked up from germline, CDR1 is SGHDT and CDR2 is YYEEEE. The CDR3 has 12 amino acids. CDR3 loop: CANSRDGRELIF. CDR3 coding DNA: TGTGCCAACAGCAGGGACGGCCGGGAGCTGATTTTT.

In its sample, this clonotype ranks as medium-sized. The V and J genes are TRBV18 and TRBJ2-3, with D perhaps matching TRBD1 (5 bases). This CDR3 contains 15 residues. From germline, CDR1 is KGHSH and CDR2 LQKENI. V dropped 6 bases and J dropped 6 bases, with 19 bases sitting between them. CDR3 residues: CASSPPRQGRDTQYF. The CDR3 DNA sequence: TGTGCCAGCTCGCCTCCGCGGCAGGGAAGGGATACGCAGTATTTT.

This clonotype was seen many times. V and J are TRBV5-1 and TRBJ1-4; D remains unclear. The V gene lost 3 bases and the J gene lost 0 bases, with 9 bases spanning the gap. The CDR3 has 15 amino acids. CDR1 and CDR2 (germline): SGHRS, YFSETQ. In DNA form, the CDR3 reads TGCGCCAGCAGCTCGCAACTTGCAACTAATGAAAAACTGTTTTTT. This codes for CASSSQLATNEKLFF.

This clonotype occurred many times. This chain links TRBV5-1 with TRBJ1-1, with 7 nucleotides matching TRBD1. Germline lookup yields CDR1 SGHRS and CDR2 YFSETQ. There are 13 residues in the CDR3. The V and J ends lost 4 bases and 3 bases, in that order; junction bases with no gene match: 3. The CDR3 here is CASSLDRYTEAFF. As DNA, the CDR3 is TGCGCCAGCAGCCTGGACAGGTACACTGAAGCTTTCTTT.

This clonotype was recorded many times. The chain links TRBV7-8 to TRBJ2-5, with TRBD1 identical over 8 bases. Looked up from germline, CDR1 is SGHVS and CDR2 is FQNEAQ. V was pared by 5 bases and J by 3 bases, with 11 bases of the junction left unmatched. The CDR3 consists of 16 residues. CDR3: CASSLRRTGTKETQYF. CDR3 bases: TGTGCCAGCAGCCTACGTAGGACAGGGACGAAAGAGACCCAGTACTTC.

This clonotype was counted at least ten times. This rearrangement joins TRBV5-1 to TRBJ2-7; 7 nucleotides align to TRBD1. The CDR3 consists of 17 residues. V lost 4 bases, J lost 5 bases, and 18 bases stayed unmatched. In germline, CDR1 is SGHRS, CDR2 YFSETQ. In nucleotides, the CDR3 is TGCGCCAGCAGCCCCTCCTCCTACGACAGGGCCCTCAACGAGCAGTACTTC. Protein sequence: CASSPSSYDRALNEQYF. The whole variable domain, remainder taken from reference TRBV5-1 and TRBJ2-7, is KAGVTQTPRYLIKTRGQQVTLSCSPISGHRSVSWYQQTPGQGLQFLFEYFSETQRNKGNFPGRFSGRQFSNSRSEMNVSTLELGDSALYLCASSPSSYDRALNEQYFGPGTRLTVT.

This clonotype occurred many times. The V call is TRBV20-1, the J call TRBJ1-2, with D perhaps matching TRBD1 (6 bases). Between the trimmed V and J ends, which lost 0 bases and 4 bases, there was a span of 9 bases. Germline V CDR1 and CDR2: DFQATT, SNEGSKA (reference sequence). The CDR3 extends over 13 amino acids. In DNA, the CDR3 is TGCAGTGCTAGAGACGGACAGAGCTATGGCTACACCTTC. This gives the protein CSARDGQSYGYTF.

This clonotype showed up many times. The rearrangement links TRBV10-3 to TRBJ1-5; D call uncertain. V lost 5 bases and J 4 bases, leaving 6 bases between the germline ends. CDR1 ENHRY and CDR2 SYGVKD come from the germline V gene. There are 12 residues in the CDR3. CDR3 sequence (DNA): TGTGCCATCAGTCCCACGAATCAGCCCCAGCATTTT. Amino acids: CAISPTNQPQHF.

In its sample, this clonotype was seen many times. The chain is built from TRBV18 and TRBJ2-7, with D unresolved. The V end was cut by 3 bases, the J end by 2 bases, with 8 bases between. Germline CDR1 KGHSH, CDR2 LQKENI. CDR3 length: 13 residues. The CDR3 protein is CASSPSHAYEQYF. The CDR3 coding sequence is TGTGCCAGCTCACCGTCCCATGCCTACGAGCAGTACTTC.

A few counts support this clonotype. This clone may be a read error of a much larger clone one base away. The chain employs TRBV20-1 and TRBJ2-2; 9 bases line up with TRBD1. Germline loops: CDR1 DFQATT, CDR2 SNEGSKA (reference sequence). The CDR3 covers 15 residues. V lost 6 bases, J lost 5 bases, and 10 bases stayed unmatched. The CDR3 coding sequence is TGCAGTGCGCCAAAATCAGGACAGGGGACCGGGGAGCTGTTTTTT. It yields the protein CSAPKSGQGTGELFF.

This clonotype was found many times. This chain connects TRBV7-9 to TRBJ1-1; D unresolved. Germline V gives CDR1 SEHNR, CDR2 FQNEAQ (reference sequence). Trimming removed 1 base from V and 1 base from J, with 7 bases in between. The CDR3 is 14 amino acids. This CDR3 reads CASSLVEQNTEAFF. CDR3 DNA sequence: TGTGCCAGCAGCTTAGTGGAGCAGAACACTGAAGCTTTCTTT. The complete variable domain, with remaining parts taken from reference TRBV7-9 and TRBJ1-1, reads DTGVSQNPRHKITKRGQNVTFRCDPISEHNRLYWYRQTLGQGPEFLTYFQNEAQLEKSRLLSDRFSAERPKGSFSTLEIQRTEQGDSAMYLCASSLVEQNTEAFFGQGTRLTVV.

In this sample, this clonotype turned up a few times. The CDR3 DNA reads as TGTGCCAGCAGTTCGCCTACAGGGCACACTGAAGCTTTCTTT. Encoded protein: CASSSPTGHTEAFF. The chain employs TRBV28 and TRBJ1-1; weak D call: TRBD1 (6 bases). V was trimmed by 4 bases and J by 3 bases, leaving 12 bases between them. The CDR3 runs 14 residues. Germline CDR1 reads MDHEN; CDR2 reads SYDVKM.

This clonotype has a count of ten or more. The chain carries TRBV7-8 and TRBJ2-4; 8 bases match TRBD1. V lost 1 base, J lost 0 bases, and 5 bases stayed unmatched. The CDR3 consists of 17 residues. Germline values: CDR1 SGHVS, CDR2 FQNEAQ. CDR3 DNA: TGTGCCAGCAGCTTAGAGAGGACAGGGATAGCCAAAAACATTCAGTACTTC. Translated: CASSLERTGIAKNIQYF.

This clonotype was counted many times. The CDR3 coding sequence is TGCGCCAGCAGCTTGGGGTCAGGGGGCTTTGGTTCACCCCTCCACTTT. Translating gives CASSLGSGGFGSPLHF. This chain joins TRBV5-1 and TRBJ1-6; 8 bases match TRBD1. With V trimmed by 0 bases and J by 9 bases, 8 bases remained unmatched. Germline CDR1 reads SGHRS; CDR2 reads YFSETQ. The CDR3 loop spans 16 amino acids. The whole variable domain, filled in from reference TRBV5-1 and TRBJ1-6, reads KAGVTQTPRYLIKTRGQQVTLSCSPISGHRSVSWYQQTPGQGLQFLFEYFSETQRNKGNFPGRFSGRQFSNSRSEMNVSTLELGDSALYLCASSLGSGGFGSPLHFGNGTRLTVT.

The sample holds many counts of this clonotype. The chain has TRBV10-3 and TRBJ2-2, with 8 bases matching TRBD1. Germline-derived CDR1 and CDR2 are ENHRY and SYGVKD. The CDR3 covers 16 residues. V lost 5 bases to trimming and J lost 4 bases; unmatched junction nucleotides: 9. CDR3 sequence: CAISTGQGLGTGELFF. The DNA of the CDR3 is TGTGCCATCAGTACCGGACAGGGATTGGGCACCGGGGAGCTGTTTTTT.

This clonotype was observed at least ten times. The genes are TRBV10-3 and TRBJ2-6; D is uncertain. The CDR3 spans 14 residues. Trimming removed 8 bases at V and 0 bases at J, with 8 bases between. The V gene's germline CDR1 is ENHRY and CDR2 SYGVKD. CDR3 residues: CAIGSGSGANVLTF. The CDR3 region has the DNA TGTGCCATCGGTTCTGGCTCTGGGGCCAACGTCCTGACTTTC.

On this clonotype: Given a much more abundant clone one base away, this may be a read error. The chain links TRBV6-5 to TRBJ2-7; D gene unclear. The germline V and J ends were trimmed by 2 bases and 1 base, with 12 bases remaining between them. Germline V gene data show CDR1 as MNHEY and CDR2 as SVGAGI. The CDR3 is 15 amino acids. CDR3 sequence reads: CASSYDAAGSYEQYF. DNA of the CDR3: TGTGCCAGCAGTTACGACGCCGCCGGGTCCTACGAGCAGTACTTC.